The 25 T cell receptor beta chains listed next were all sequenced from one sample in a study of T cells expressing NK-cell markers. TCRdb reprocessed the 5' RACE reads; each CDR3 protein has one entry and no DNA is given. The sample data list fewer than 400,000 distinct CDR3 sequences. Specimen: blood T cells: a sorted CD56 or NKG2C T cell subset, CD4+ or CD8+ T cells, or bulk PBMC T cells (not recorded which). The receptors come from a man aged 18-70 years in good health.

The V call is TRBV3-1, the J call TRBJ2-1. This CDR3 region has 14 residues. The germline CDR1 and CDR2 sequences are LGHDT and YNNKEL (reference sequence). CDR3: CASSQEEGYNEQFF.

This CDR3 reads CASSAQGAVNQPQHF. The chain has TRBV6-1 and TRBJ1-5; TCRdb proposes TRBD1, but this gene call is untestable without DNA. The CDR3 length is 15 residues. Germline loops: CDR1 MNHNS, CDR2 SASEGT.

This sequence joins TRBV7-8 and TRBJ2-7; lacking DNA, the TRBD2 call made by TCRdb goes unchecked. CDR1 is SGHVS and CDR2 is FQNEAQ in the germline V gene. The CDR3 totals 13 residues. CDR3 loop: CASTTTSGYEQYF.

The J gene is TRBJ1-1, the V gene TRBV5-1; lacking DNA, the TRBD1 call made by TCRdb goes unchecked. The germline CDR1 and CDR2 sequences are SGHRS and YFSETQ. The CDR3 spans 16 residues. The CDR3 here is CASSLVSMTGLTEAFF.

The gene calls are TRBV10-3 and TRBJ2-7; TCRdb's D call of TRBD1 is untestable without DNA. The CDR3 has 12 residues. Germline V gene sequence: CDR1 ENHRY, CDR2 SYGVKD. The CDR3 is CAISNDRYEQYF.

The gene calls are TRBV10-2 and TRBJ2-1; TCRdb's D gene call, TRBD2, goes unchecked for lack of DNA. Germline assignment: CDR1 WSHSY and CDR2 SAAADI. The CDR3 consists of 17 residues. This CDR3 reads CASSGLAGGLRTNEQFF.

The chain carries TRBV6-1 and TRBJ1-6; TCRdb gives TRBD1 as the D gene, but with no DNA this cannot be confirmed. Germline CDR1 and CDR2: MNHNS and SASEGT. The length of the CDR3 is 14 residues. CDR3 loop: CASSQDRAESPLHF.

The chain employs TRBV2 and TRBJ2-3. Germline V gene data show CDR1 as SNHLY and CDR2 as FYNNEI. This CDR3 region has 15 residues. The CDR3 loop reads CASSPNGLTTDTQYF. The entire variable domain, with the rest obtained from reference TRBV2 and TRBJ2-3, is as follows: EPEVTQTPSHQVTQMGQEVILRCVPISNHLYFYWYRQILGQKVEFLVSFYNNEISEKSEIFDDQFSVERPDGSNFTLKIRSTKLEDSAMYFCASSPNGLTTDTQYFGPGTRLTVL.

The chain links TRBV28 to TRBJ1-6. Germline V gives CDR1 MDHEN, CDR2 SYDVKM. This CDR3 has 14 amino acids. This chain's CDR3 is CASSLVAINSPLHF.

The V and J genes are TRBV12-3 or TRBV12-4 and TRBJ2-2; as DNA is missing, the TRBD1 call by TCRdb cannot be tested. The CDR3 is made up of 16 amino acids. The CDR3 loop is CASSYSGTGRSGELFF.

The V gene is TRBV30, the J gene TRBJ2-7; TCRdb picks TRBD1, but there is no DNA to check that call. This CDR3 comprises 12 residues. From germline, CDR1 is GTSNPN and CDR2 SVGIG (reference sequence). This chain's CDR3 is CAWSPGHYEQYF.

The chain uses TRBV4-2 and TRBJ1-2; TCRdb's assignment of TRBD1 cannot be checked, as there is no DNA. The CDR3 is 15 residues long. Germline-derived CDR1 and CDR2 are LGHNA and YNFKEQ. The CDR3 sequence is CASSQHDREVYGYTF.

The chain employs TRBV10-3 and TRBJ1-1; the D call of TRBD1 rests on TCRdb alone, since no DNA is present to check it. The CDR3 sequence is 15 residues long. Germline values: CDR1 ENHRY, CDR2 SYGVKD. This CDR3 is CAISDPGHTNTEAFF.

The chain employs TRBV3-1 and TRBJ2-2; the D call from TCRdb, TRBD2, cannot be confirmed without DNA. Germline V gene sequence: CDR1 LGHDT, CDR2 YNNKEL (reference sequence). The CDR3 length is 17 residues. The CDR3 loop reads CASSQDEALAGPGELFF. Using reference TRBV3-1 and TRBJ2-2 for the parts outside the CDR3, the full variable domain is DTAVSQTPKYLVTQMGNDKSIKCEQNLGHDTMYWYKQDSKKFLKIMFSYNNKELIINETVPNRFSPKSPDKAHLNLHINSLELGDSAVYFCASSQDEALAGPGELFFGEGSRLTVL.

CDR3 residues: CASSFASEYQETQYF. The genes are TRBV9 and TRBJ2-5. CDR1 and CDR2 from the germline V gene are SGDLS and YYNGEE. CDR3 size: 15 residues.

CDR3: CASSPTTVLNTDTQYF. The chain couples TRBV7-7 to TRBJ2-3; TCRdb picks TRBD2, but there is no DNA to check that call. Germline V gene sequence: CDR1 SSHAT, CDR2 FNYEAQ (reference sequence). This CDR3 spans 16 amino acids.

The rearrangement links TRBV3-1 to TRBJ2-2; the TRBD1 assignment by TCRdb is unverifiable without DNA. The CDR3 contains 14 residues. Germline CDR1 LGHDT, CDR2 YNNKEL (reference sequence). CDR3 residues: CASSNRGLSGELFF.

The rearrangement links TRBV11-2 to TRBJ2-7; the TCRdb D gene call, TRBD1, has no DNA to confirm it. CDR1 SGHAT and CDR2 FQNNGV come from the germline V gene. This CDR3 is built from 18 residues. The CDR3: CASSLCKLSHPACREQYF.

The chain uses TRBV28 and TRBJ1-4. CDR1 and CDR2 (germline): MDHEN, SYDVKM. This CDR3 comprises 11 residues. The CDR3 spells CASSKNEKLFF.

The rearrangement links TRBV2 to TRBJ2-3; TCRdb calls TRBD1, which cannot be checked without DNA. Germline V gene data show CDR1 as SNHLY and CDR2 as FYNNEI. The CDR3 runs 16 residues. CDR3 protein: CASSEALPRGTDTQYF.

CDR3 residues: CASSVGGVRTDTQYF. V usage is TRBV2 and J usage is TRBJ2-3. The CDR3 extends over 15 amino acids. Looked up from germline, CDR1 is SNHLY and CDR2 is FYNNEI.

This rearrangement joins TRBV28 to TRBJ1-4. Germline CDR1 reads MDHEN; CDR2 reads SYDVKM. The CDR3 contains 12 residues. This chain's CDR3 is CASSLGYSSLFF.

This chain connects TRBV7-6 to TRBJ2-7; TCRdb calls TRBD1, which cannot be checked without DNA. Germline CDR1 reads SGHVS; CDR2 reads FNYEAQ. The CDR3 has 17 residues. The CDR3 sequence: CASSASSWGSILYEQYF.

The rearrangement joins TRBV27 to TRBJ2-1; absent DNA, TCRdb's TRBD2 call cannot be checked. Looked up from germline, CDR1 is MNHEY and CDR2 is SMNVEV (reference sequence). The CDR3 length is 15 residues. The CDR3: CASSSLAMIYNEQFF.

CDR3 sequence: CASIRNRDASSTDTQYF. The J gene is TRBJ2-3, the V gene TRBV6-5; the D gene TCRdb calls, TRBD1, cannot be checked with no DNA. Germline V gene data show CDR1 as MNHEY and CDR2 as SVGAGI. This CDR3 has 17 amino acids.